This T cell receptor beta chain was recorded in a study of technical replicates of blood from a handful of donors. Only in-frame clones appear in the TCRdb table, and some are missing; sequencing was by immunoSEQ multiplex PCR. Of some 68,000 clones listed, around 95% are singletons. The V and J ends lost 8 bases and 5 bases, in that order; junction bases with no gene match: 8. Germline loops: CDR1 LNHDA, CDR2 SQIVND (reference sequence). The CDR3 runs 14 residues. Sequencing used T cells isolated from PBMCs. This chain uses TRBV19 with TRBJ2-3; TRBD1 matches 9 bases. This receptor was taken from a human donor in good health. The CDR3 coding sequence is TGTGCCAGTTCTCGGACAGGGGCCCGAGATACGCAGTATTTT. The encoded protein is CASSRTGARDTQYF.